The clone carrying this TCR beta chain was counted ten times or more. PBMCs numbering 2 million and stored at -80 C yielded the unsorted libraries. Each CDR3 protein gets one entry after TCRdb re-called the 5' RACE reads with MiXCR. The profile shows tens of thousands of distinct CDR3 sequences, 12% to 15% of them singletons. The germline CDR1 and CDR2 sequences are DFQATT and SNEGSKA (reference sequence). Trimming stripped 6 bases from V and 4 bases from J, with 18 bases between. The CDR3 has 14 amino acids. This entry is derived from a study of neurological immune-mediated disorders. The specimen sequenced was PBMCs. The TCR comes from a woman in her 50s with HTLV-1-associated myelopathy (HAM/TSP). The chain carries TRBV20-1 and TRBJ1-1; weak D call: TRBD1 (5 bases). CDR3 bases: TGCAGTGCAATCGTGGGCAGGGCCGGCACTGAAGCTTTCTTT. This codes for CSAIVGRAGTEAFF.